The 3 T cell receptor beta chains presented below share a single source sample, sequenced in a study of T cells after yellow fever vaccination. TCRdb itself ran the 5' RACE reads through MiXCR, one entry per CDR3 protein. The repertoire consists of approximately 550,000 distinct CDR3 sequences, with less than 15% occurring once and the leading ten covering more than 13%. Sequenced here: PBMCs, sampled on the day of the yellow fever booster vaccination. Every receptor here comes from a young man who received the YFV17D yellow fever vaccine.

This rearrangement joins TRBV7-9 to TRBJ2-3, with 11 bases that match TRBD2. This CDR3 contains 13 residues. Germline loops: CDR1 SEHNR, CDR2 FQNEAQ (reference sequence). With 11 bases clipped from V and 3 bases from J, the junction kept 4 bases outside the gene matches. CDR3 protein: CALLAGETDTQYF. The DNA for the CDR3 is TGTGCCTTACTAGCGGGAGAAACAGATACGCAGTATTTT.

This clonotype was counted a few times. The chain combines TRBV29-1 with TRBJ1-2, with TRBD1 as a possible D gene (6 bases). The CDR3 is 13 amino acids. Germline CDR1 and CDR2: SQVTM and ANQGSEA. V was shortened by 0 bases and J by 7 bases, with 12 bases between the two germline ends. CDR3 region: CSVEDRGGLGYTF. The CDR3 nucleotides read TGCAGCGTTGAAGATCGTGGGGGCCTTGGCTACACCTTC. Full variable domain (rest looked up from reference TRBV29-1 and TRBJ1-2): SAVISQKPSRDICQRGTSLTIQCQVDSQVTMMFWYRQQPGQSLTLIATANQGSEATYESGFVIDKFPISRPNLTFSTLTVSNMSPEDSSIYLCSVEDRGGLGYTFGSGTRLTVV.

The V and J genes are TRBV4-3 and TRBJ2-1; no clear D. Germline V gene lookup returns CDR1 LGHNA and CDR2 YSLEER. The CDR3 has 15 amino acids. Trimming removed 1 base at V and 4 bases at J, with 11 bases between. The CDR3 region has the DNA TGCGCCAGCAGCCAAGTGCCCCCCCTTTACAATGAGCAGTTCTTC. Protein: CASSQVPPLYNEQFF.